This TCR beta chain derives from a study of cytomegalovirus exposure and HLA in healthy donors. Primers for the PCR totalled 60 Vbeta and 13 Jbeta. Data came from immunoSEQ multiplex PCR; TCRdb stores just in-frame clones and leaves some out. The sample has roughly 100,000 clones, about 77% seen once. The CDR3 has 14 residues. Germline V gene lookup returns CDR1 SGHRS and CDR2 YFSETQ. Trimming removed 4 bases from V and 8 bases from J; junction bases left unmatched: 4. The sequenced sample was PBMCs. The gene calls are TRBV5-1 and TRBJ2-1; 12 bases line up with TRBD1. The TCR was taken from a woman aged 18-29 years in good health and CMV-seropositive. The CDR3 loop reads CASSRDRGQDEQFF. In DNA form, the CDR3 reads TGCGCCAGCAGCCGGGACAGGGGGCAGGATGAGCAGTTCTTC. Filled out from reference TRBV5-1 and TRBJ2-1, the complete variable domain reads KAGVTQTPRYLIKTRGQQVTLSCSPISGHRSVSWYQQTPGQGLQFLFEYFSETQRNKGNFPGRFSGRQFSNSRSEMNVSTLELGDSALYLCASSRDRGQDEQFFGPGTRLTVL.